Listed here is a single TCR beta chain. Its antigen is currently unknown. Germline V CDR1 and CDR2: WSHSY, SAAADI. This CDR3 has 13 residues. V shed 7 bases, J shed 3 bases, and the junction held 5 bases outside the gene matches. Repertoires were generated with immunoSEQ multiplex PCR, while TCRdb's copy carries only in-frame clones and drops some. The repertoire consists of roughly 120,000 clones, with roughly 91% occurring once and the leading ten covering around 5.1%. The data belong to a study of T cell responses to AZD1222 COVID-19 vaccine. Study-wide results and caveats: The study found vaccine-associated CD4 TCRs spanning spike, dominant at 160-218 and 743-854. All repertoire sampling was performed exclusively after the peak T cell response. Only a handful of individuals given AZD1222 were seropositive at baseline.

The starting material was peripheral blood, obtained 28 days after the second AZD1222 dose. V is TRBV10-2 and J is TRBJ1-1, with 7 bases fitting TRBD1. The source is an adult who received the AZD1222 COVID-19 vaccine. The CDR3 nucleotides are TGCGCCAGCATGCGAGACAGGGACACTGAAGCTTTCTTT. It translates to CASMRDRDTEAFF.